Described below is a single T cell receptor (beta chain) sequence and its context. Profiling relied on immunoSEQ multiplex PCR, and the TCRdb table lists in-frame clones only, not all of them. This table has roughly 80,000 clones, almost 95% appearing once. The source of the sample is a study of control samples from healthy donors and cancer patients. Germline V lookup: CDR1 LGHNA, CDR2 YNFKEQ. Trimming cost V 4 bases and J 8 bases; bases outside gene matches: 5. CDR3 length equals 15 residues. Sequencing used blood. This TCR came from a woman in her sixties or seventies in good health. V usage is TRBV4-2 and J usage is TRBJ2-1, with 13 bases matching TRBD2. The CDR3 is CASSLTSGRVDEQFF. CDR3 coding DNA: TGTGCCAGCAGCCTAACTAGCGGGAGGGTGGATGAGCAGTTCTTC.